The 14 T cell receptor beta chains below come from one sample, sequenced in a study of cytomegalovirus exposure and HLA in healthy donors. PCR involved 60 Vbeta and 13 Jbeta primers. Method: immunoSEQ multiplex PCR; TCRdb's copy keeps in-frame clones and lacks some. The table includes about 61,000 clones, more than 70% detected once. Sequencing was done on a sample of PBMCs. These receptors originate from a young man in good health and CMV-seropositive.

The chain uses TRBV11-2 and TRBJ2-1, with D possibly matching TRBD2 (5 bases). Germline-derived CDR1 and CDR2 are SGHAT and FQNNGV. Between the trimmed V and J ends, which lost 1 base and 1 base, there was a span of 8 bases. The CDR3 sequence is 15 residues long. The CDR3 reads CASSLGTGSYNEQFF. CDR3 bases: TGTGCCAGCAGCTTAGGGACTGGGTCCTACAATGAGCAGTTCTTC.

The rearrangement links TRBV21-1 to TRBJ2-1; the table's D call TRBD1 went unverified against the DNA. TRBV21-1 is a known pseudogene. The CDR3 sequence is 16 residues long. The DNA for the CDR3 is TGTGCCAGCAGCTACTCAACCGGCAGGGGGAAGGATGAGCAGTTCTTC. It is translated as CASSYSTGRGKDEQFF.

The V and J genes are TRBV7-2 and TRBJ1-4, with D uncertain. V was clipped by 2 bases and J by 5 bases, with 6 bases between them. This CDR3 is 13 amino acids long. Germline CDR1 and CDR2: SGHTA and FQGNSA. The CDR3 reads CASSLYGNEKLFF. The CDR3 bases are TGTGCCAGCAGCTTATACGGGAATGAAAAACTGTTTTTT.

This clone was seen only once. J is TRBJ1-4 and V is TRBV6-1; D is ambiguous. Trimming stripped 10 bases from V and 8 bases from J, with 11 bases between. The CDR3 is made up of 11 amino acids. The germline gives CDR1 MNHNS, CDR2 SASEGT. CDR3 protein: CAIWGAEKLFF. CDR3 coding DNA: TGTGCCATTTGGGGAGCCGAAAAACTGTTTTTT.

This clone was observed once. This rearrangement joins TRBV29-1 to TRBJ1-2; 8 nucleotides line up with TRBD1. Losses at the gene ends were 5 bases for V and 7 bases for J; bases not matched to a gene: 3. Germline V gene sequence: CDR1 SQVTM, CDR2 ANQGSEA. This CDR3 comprises 11 residues. As DNA, the CDR3 is TGCAGCGTTTCAACAGGGGGTGGCTACACCTTC. It translates to CSVSTGGGYTF.

The chain combines TRBV11-3 with TRBJ2-5; possible D gene TRBD1, 6 bases. The CDR3 is made up of 15 amino acids. Trimming pared 2 bases from V and 1 base from J, leaving 11 bases between. Germline V CDR1 and CDR2: SGHNT, YENEEA. This CDR3 reads CASSLPGQSQETQYF. Here the CDR3 DNA reads TGTGCCAGCAGCTTACCCGGACAGTCCCAAGAGACCCAGTACTTC.

The chain is built from TRBV28 and TRBJ2-7; TRBD2 agrees at 8 bases. Germline V gives CDR1 MDHEN, CDR2 SYDVKM. With 6 bases clipped from V and 0 bases from J, the junction kept 7 bases outside the gene matches. The CDR3 covers 15 residues. DNA for the CDR3: TGTGCCAGCAGGATCGGGAGCGGGGGCTCCTACGAGCAGTACTTC. Its translation: CASRIGSGGSYEQYF.

Only a few counts were recorded for this clone. The chain uses TRBV5-1 and TRBJ2-5, with no clear D. The CDR3 length is 14 residues. In germline, CDR1 is SGHRS, CDR2 YFSETQ. V shed 2 bases and J shed 2 bases, with 10 bases lying between them. The CDR3 sequence is CASSFGAVQETQYF. The CDR3 DNA reads TGCGCCAGCAGCTTTGGAGCAGTTCAAGAGACCCAGTACTTC. Based on the CDR3 plus reference TRBV5-1 and TRBJ2-5, the full variable domain is KAGVTQTPRYLIKTRGQQVTLSCSPISGHRSVSWYQQTPGQGLQFLFEYFSETQRNKGNFPGRFSGRQFSNSRSEMNVSTLELGDSALYLCASSFGAVQETQYFGPGTRLLVL.

This rearrangement joins TRBV6-5 to TRBJ2-7; tentative D call: TRBD1 (5 bases). Germline V gene sequence: CDR1 MNHEY, CDR2 SVGAGI. V was trimmed by 5 bases and J by 7 bases, leaving 15 bases between them. The CDR3 has 13 residues. The CDR3 DNA reads TGTGCCAGCAGTGGAACAGAAAGGGGAGAGCAGTACTTC. It yields the protein CASSGTERGEQYF.

The chain couples TRBV30 to TRBJ1-5; TRBD1 matches 7 bases. This CDR3 has 13 residues. Germline V gene lookup returns CDR1 GTSNPN and CDR2 SVGIG (reference sequence). J gave up 5 bases and V 2 bases, and 3 bases lay outside the gene matches. The CDR3 region has the DNA TGTGCCTGGAGTAGGGGGCAGGATCAGCCCCAGCATTTT. Translating gives CAWSRGQDQPQHF.

This clone has a handful of counts. The rearrangement links TRBV4-2 to TRBJ2-1; a weak D match, TRBD2 (7 bases). Germline CDR1 LGHNA, CDR2 YNFKEQ. This CDR3 contains 16 residues. Trimming left V 0 bases short and J 4 bases short, with 13 bases between. CDR3 DNA: TGTGCCAGCAGCCAAGATGCGGGGGCGGGGTACAATGAGCAGTTCTTC. Residues: CASSQDAGAGYNEQFF.

The chain employs TRBV7-9 and TRBJ2-3, with 8 positions matching TRBD1. The V gene end was trimmed by 6 bases and the J gene end by 3 bases; junction bases not matched to a gene: 11. Germline CDR1 reads SEHNR; CDR2 reads FQNEAQ (reference sequence). This CDR3 is 16 amino acids long. CDR3 amino acids: CASRPPRDRSTDTQYF. Here the CDR3 DNA reads TGTGCCAGCAGACCACCGCGGGACAGGTCAACAGATACGCAGTATTTT.

This clone was found a few times. DNA for the CDR3: TGCGCCAGCAGCCAAGAGCGGCACGGCATTTACGAGCAGTACTTC. It translates to CASSQERHGIYEQYF. The rearrangement links TRBV4-3 to TRBJ2-7; D is undetermined. This CDR3 contains 15 residues. Looked up from germline, CDR1 is LGHNA and CDR2 is YSLEER. Trimming left V 0 bases short and J 4 bases short, with 13 bases between.

The rearrangement links TRBV6-5 to TRBJ2-1; possible D gene TRBD2, 5 bases. The CDR3 length is 16 residues. V was trimmed by 0 bases and J by 4 bases, leaving 13 bases between them. Germline V lookup: CDR1 MNHEY, CDR2 SVGAGI. The CDR3: CASSYSNRRAYNEQFF. The CDR3 nucleotides read TGTGCCAGCAGTTACTCGAACCGGCGGGCTTACAATGAGCAGTTCTTC.